This entry features one TCR beta chain sequence. Its antigen is unidentified. It was with unique molecular identifiers that the TCRbeta library was prepared. A single record per CDR3 protein comes from TCRdb applying MiXCR to the PCR reads. There are about 120,000 distinct CDR3 sequences in the sample; under 25% occur only once, and about 11% lies in the top ten. The data were taken from a study of T-cell reconstitution after alpha-beta-depleted transplantation in children. Whole-study results and caveats: Surviving recipient T cells and intrathymic progenitors accounted for some patients' high TCRbeta diversity at day 60. Once a year had passed after transplant, T-cell counts and diversity came mostly from newly produced T cells. The origin of alpha-beta T cells about two months after transplant was reportedly several hundred expanded graft clones.

The ends lost 6 bases at V and 4 bases at J; junction bases unmatched: 5. The CDR3 contains 13 residues. CDR1 is SEHNR, CDR2 FQNEAQ, per germline (reference sequence). Source: PBMCs, mostly from graft donor cells, taken 180 days after TCRalphabeta/CD19-depleted stem cell transplant. This sequence was found in a male patient aged 2 to 10 who had a stem cell transplant for chronic granulomatous disease, so the T cells may come from the graft donor. The chain is built from TRBV7-9 and TRBJ2-7; 8 bases map to TRBD2. The DNA of the CDR3 is TGTGCCAGCAGTTACGGGGGGGCGTACGAGCAGTACTTC. Encoded protein: CASSYGGAYEQYF.